The clone carrying this TCR beta chain was counted between two and nine times. Germline CDR1 reads MNHEY; CDR2 reads SVGAGI. The V and J ends lost 2 bases and 4 bases respectively, with 14 bases between them. There are 15 residues in the CDR3. This sample is drawn from a study of cytomegalovirus exposure and HLA in healthy donors. The PCR contained 60 Vbeta and 13 Jbeta primers. Sequenced by immunoSEQ multiplex PCR; TCRdb stores in-frame clones only, minus some. The sample lists 100,000 to 120,000 clones, approximately 80% seen once, with 2.5% to 3.5% in the top ten. The gene calls are TRBV6-5 and TRBJ1-1; D might be TRBD1 (5 bases). Sequencing used PBMCs. This clonotype originated in a woman aged 60 to 75 in good health and CMV-seropositive. CDR3 amino acids: CASSYGPAGGTEAFF. CDR3 sequence (DNA): TGTGCCAGCAGTTACGGTCCGGCGGGGGGCACTGAAGCTTTCTTT.